This entry describes one TCR beta chain. Its specificity is unknown. The data are from a study of graft-versus-host responses after intestinal transplantation. In the study overall: Transplants were multivisceral, liver-intestinal, or isolated intestinal. Each patient got anti-thymocyte globulin induction, then tacrolimus and steroids for approximately 3 years. Regarding the study as a whole: The study found high graft-versus-host to host-versus-graft clonal ratios in allografts of patients with graft-donor T cell macrochimerism.

Using immunoSEQ multiplex PCR, the repertoire was profiled, and TCRdb retains in-frame clones only, with some absent. This sample yields around 100,000 clones, of which 87% are seen a single time; over 0.8% belongs to the top ten. V lost 7 bases, J lost 4 bases, and 8 bases lay in between. This CDR3 is built from 11 residues. CDR1 DFQATT and CDR2 SNEGSKA come from the germline V gene (reference sequence). The material was unstimulated CD4+ T cells sorted from spleen or lymph node cells, obtained before intestinal transplant. The V and J genes are TRBV20-1 and TRBJ2-1; D perhaps matches TRBD1 (6 bases). This receptor was identified in a human donor who received an intestinal transplant. The CDR3 reads CSVDSYNEQFF. The CDR3 coding sequence is TGCAGTGTGGACAGTTACAATGAGCAGTTCTTC.